The 13 T cell receptor beta chains below all came from one sample that was sequenced in a study of shared clonotypes between healthy human individuals. Assay used: immunoSEQ multiplex PCR; TCRdb lists only in-frame clones, some missing. Of roughly 760,000 clones in the sample, less than 85% are singletons; the top ten hold 1.5% to 2%. The sequenced sample was memory CD4+ T cells sorted from blood. Subset described: CD45RA-negative fraction. Receptors were obtained from a woman in her thirties in good health.

Many counts were recorded for this clone. Other DNA sequences of this sample code for an identical CDR3. The chain links TRBV14 to TRBJ2-1; TRBD2 aligns across 14 bases. V was pared by 4 bases and J by 0 bases, with 2 bases of the junction left unmatched. The CDR3 consists of 17 residues. Germline V lookup: CDR1 SGHDN, CDR2 FVKESK. CDR3 DNA sequence: TGTGCCAGCAGCCTTGGGACTAGCGGGAGCTCCTACAATGAGCAGTTCTTC. Encoded protein: CASSLGTSGSSYNEQFF.

The rearrangement uses TRBV5-1 and TRBJ2-2; D is possibly TRBD2 (5 bases). V was shortened by 0 bases and J by 5 bases, with 11 bases between the two germline ends. The germline CDR1 and CDR2 sequences are SGHRS and YFSETQ. This CDR3 spans 15 amino acids. The CDR3 DNA reads TGCGCCAGCAGCTTGGGGAGAGGGAGTACCGGGGAGCTGTTTTTT. It codes for CASSLGRGSTGELFF.

V gene TRBV5-4 combines with J gene TRBJ2-1, with 12 bases that match TRBD2. J lost 7 bases, V lost 5 bases, and 7 bases had no gene match. From germline, CDR1 is SGHNT and CDR2 YYREEE (reference sequence). The CDR3 is 15 amino acids. The chain's CDR3 is CASRLGLAGSNEQFF. The CDR3 coding sequence is TGTGCCAGCAGACTAGGACTAGCGGGATCTAATGAGCAGTTCTTC.

This clone came up once. The chain employs TRBV4-1 and TRBJ2-1; D may be TRBD1 or TRBD2 (5 bases each). CDR1 MGHRA and CDR2 YSYEKL come from the germline V gene. The CDR3 has 15 amino acids. The V and J ends lost 5 bases and 5 bases respectively, with 16 bases between them. For the CDR3, the DNA is TGCGCCAGCAGCTTGACCCGCTGGGGGAACAATGAGCAGTTCTTC. It specifies CASSLTRWGNNEQFF.

The chain links TRBV19 to TRBJ2-1, with 8 nucleotides matching TRBD2. Unmatched junction bases numbered 19, after V lost 3 bases and J lost 9 bases. Germline loops: CDR1 LNHDA, CDR2 SQIVND (reference sequence). The CDR3 extends over 18 amino acids. CDR3 coding DNA: TGTGCCAGTAGTATTCTCTTGGCTAGCGGGCTACATAGGGGTGAGCAGTTCTTC. Translation gives CASSILLASGLHRGEQFF.

The V call is TRBV4-1, the J call TRBJ1-3; the D is unclear. V lost 0 bases, J lost 0 bases, and 12 bases lay in between. The CDR3 runs 17 residues. CDR1 and CDR2 from the germline V gene are MGHRA and YSYEKL. CDR3 sequence: CASSQDLVAASGNTIYF. CDR3 in DNA: TGCGCCAGCAGCCAAGACTTGGTGGCAGCCTCTGGAAACACCATATATTTT.

CDR3 loop: CASSLVGAGASKETQYF. CDR3 in DNA: TGCGCCAGCAGCTTGGTGGGGGCCGGCGCGTCCAAAGAGACCCAGTACTTC. V and J are TRBV5-1 and TRBJ2-5; D may be TRBD1 (6 bases). Germline CDR1 is SGHRS and CDR2 is YFSETQ. CDR3 length: 17 amino acids. V lost 0 bases and J 3 bases, leaving 18 bases between the germline ends.

This chain joins TRBV19 and TRBJ2-3, with 10 bases identical to TRBD2. The CDR3 covers 15 residues. After removal of 6 bases from V and 5 bases from J, the junction contained 8 bases not matched to a gene. Per germline, CDR1 LNHDA and CDR2 SQIVND (reference sequence). The CDR3 here is CASRSASGGRDTQYF. The CDR3 region has the DNA TGTGCCAGTAGGAGCGCTAGCGGGGGTAGAGATACGCAGTATTTT.

This clone has just one count. The sample holds other DNA sequences that translate to the same CDR3. This rearrangement joins TRBV28 to TRBJ2-5; D is unclear. Trimming took off 1 base at V and 2 bases at J, with 2 bases between the two ends. The CDR3 is 12 residues long. CDR1 and CDR2 from the germline V gene are MDHEN and SYDVKM. Here the CDR3 DNA reads TGTGCCAGCAGTTTATCGCAAGAGACCCAGTACTTC. This codes for CASSLSQETQYF.

Only a few counts were recorded for this clone. Other nucleotide sequences from this sample produce the same CDR3. CDR3 residues: CASSPSSGGYNEQFF. In DNA form, the CDR3 reads TGCGCCAGCAGCCCCTCTAGCGGGGGCTACAATGAGCAGTTCTTC. The chain has TRBV5-1 and TRBJ2-1, with 10 bases that match TRBD2. Per germline, CDR1 SGHRS and CDR2 YFSETQ. Trimming removed 4 bases from V and 3 bases from J; junction bases left unmatched: 4. The CDR3 covers 15 residues.

V and J are TRBV5-5 and TRBJ1-1; D possibly corresponds to TRBD1 (5 bases). Trimming pared 1 base from V and 2 bases from J, leaving 15 bases between. The CDR3 totals 16 residues. Germline values: CDR1 SGHKS, CDR2 YYEKEE (reference sequence). CDR3: CASSLYSRVENTEAFF. In DNA form, the CDR3 reads TGTGCCAGCAGCTTGTATAGCAGGGTGGAAAACACTGAAGCTTTCTTT. Using reference TRBV5-5 and TRBJ1-1 for the parts outside the CDR3, the full variable domain is DAGVTQSPTHLIKTRGQQVTLRCSPISGHKSVSWYQQVLGQGPQFIFQYYEKEERGRGNFPDRFSARQFPNYSSELNVNALLLGDSALYLCASSLYSRVENTEAFFGQGTRLTVV.

This clone was seen more than once but under ten times. This chain joins TRBV29-1 and TRBJ2-1, with 12 bases identical to TRBD2. V gave up 5 bases and J gave up 8 bases; unmatched junction bases: 10. Germline V gene lookup returns CDR1 SQVTM and CDR2 ANQGSEA. The CDR3 loop spans 15 amino acids. The CDR3 protein is CSVSLAGGPWDEQFF. The CDR3 DNA sequence: TGCAGCGTTTCTCTAGCGGGAGGGCCATGGGATGAGCAGTTCTTC.

The V and J genes are TRBV18 and TRBJ2-7, with TRBD1 matching 9 bases. The CDR3 has 14 residues. Trimming at V came to 5 bases and at J to 2 bases, leaving 4 bases not matched to a gene. Germline V lookup: CDR1 KGHSH, CDR2 LQKENI. CDR3 coding DNA: TGTGCCAGCTCAGCCGGGACAGGGACCTACGAGCAGTACTTC. This sequence encodes CASSAGTGTYEQYF.